This T cell receptor (beta chain) was obtained from a study of shared clonotypes between healthy human individuals. Findings of the study overall: Sequencing depth was a factor that was expected to affect clonotype sharing among donors.

Per sorted-subset replicate PCR, input was 200 to 250 ng DNA, representing 30,000 or so T cell genomes. Clones were sequenced by immunoSEQ multiplex PCR, and TCRdb holds only the in-frame ones, with some missing. The repertoire consists of 2 million to 2.5 million clones, with 85% to 95% occurring once and the leading ten covering 0.39%. As to this clone: Its specificity is unknown. The same CDR3 can be traced to other DNA sequences in this sample.

The V end was cut by 0 bases, the J end by 4 bases, with 10 bases between. Germline CDR1 SGDLS, CDR2 YYNGEE. The length of the CDR3 is 14 residues. Sequencing was done on a sample of naive CD4+ T cells from PBMCs. Subset: CD45RA+ positively selected. The chain carries TRBV9 and TRBJ2-5; TRBD1 is a possible D gene (5 bases). The clonotype originates from a man aged 18 to 30 in good health. Some clones in this sample may be carry-over from other donors' samples. CDR3 protein: CASSVEGRGETQYF. For the CDR3, the DNA is TGTGCCAGCAGCGTAGAGGGAAGGGGAGAGACCCAGTACTTC.